This T cell receptor (beta chain) was captured by sequencing in a study of response to subunit inactivated influenza vaccine. Study findings and constraints: After each seasonal influenza vaccination, few new T cells are recruited, the authors suggested.

To note about this clonotype: Its target is not known.

V gave up 3 bases and J gave up 5 bases; unmatched junction bases: 4. CDR3 length: 15 residues. CDR1 and CDR2 from the germline V gene are SGHTA and FQGNSA. Via MiXCR, TCRdb re-called the RT-PCR reads, giving one row per CDR3 protein. Of around 520,000 distinct CDR3 sequences detected, about 25% appear once; the ten largest clones hold under 2.5%. The sequence was collected from a man between 45 and 60 years old who received an inactivated influenza vaccine. The gene calls are TRBV7-2 and TRBJ2-7; TRBD2 matches 13 bases. The source material was CD4+ T cells sorted from PBMCs, sampled around 5 days after vaccination. The CDR3 region is CASSLMGTSGNEQYF. CDR3 in DNA: TGTGCCAGCAGCTTGATGGGGACTAGCGGGAACGAGCAGTACTTC.